This record covers a single T cell receptor (beta chain). Authors' methods: Cell counts per sample came from amplifying reference gene primers. Produced via immunoSEQ multiplex PCR; TCRdb's table is partial and in-frame only. D and trimming come from the DNA, and the V and J calls and clone size come from that table. Counted here are approximately 210,000 clones, around four fifths occurring once; the ten biggest clones make up around 1%. This entry is derived from a study of blood T cell repertoires in COVID-19. For the study at large: Sites across the United States, Italy and Spain contributed samples from acute and convalescent COVID-19. PBMCs, B-cell-depleted T cells, or T cells were the source of the cDNA or gDNA that made up the material.

Trimming cost V 6 bases and J 6 bases; bases outside gene matches: 7. Germline V lookup: CDR1 SGHAT, CDR2 FQNNGV. The CDR3 length is 15 residues. The clonotype originates from a man aged 60 to 75 with COVID-19, enrolled during active disease. The rearrangement links TRBV11-2 to TRBJ1-6; 8 bases match TRBD1. Material for sequencing was peripheral blood. CDR3 loop: CASRRPGQANSPLHF. As DNA, the CDR3 is TGTGCCAGCAGGCGACCGGGACAGGCTAATTCACCCCTCCACTTT.